This T cell receptor (beta chain) was identified in a study of preoperative IRX-2 immunotherapy in early breast cancer. The CDR3 sequence is 17 residues long. V lost 5 bases to trimming and J lost 2 bases; unmatched junction nucleotides: 12. Germline lookup yields CDR1 LNHNV and CDR2 YYDKDF (reference sequence). The treatment: preoperative locoregional IRX-2 cytokine immunotherapy. Patients received preoperative, locoregional IRX-2 cytokine immunotherapy in a phase Ib study. Clones were read by immunoSEQ multiplex PCR, and TCRdb kept only the in-frame ones, dropping some. The table lists approximately 2,100 clones, approximately 67% of them singletons. This clone was seen only a few times.

The sequence was collected from a human donor with breast cancer. The sequenced sample was tumor tissue, obtained before IRX-2 immunotherapy. The rearrangement links TRBV15 to TRBJ1-3; TRBD1 aligns across 7 bases. The DNA of the CDR3 is TGTGCCACCAGCGCTCGAGACAGGGCTTTCACTGGAAACACCATATATTTT. Its protein is CATSARDRAFTGNTIYF.